Each of the 9 T cell receptor beta chains below was sequenced from the same sample in a study of shared T cell receptors in the human thymus. The repertoire was sequenced with immunoSEQ multiplex PCR; TCRdb's copy has only in-frame clones and lacks some. The sample lists some 640,000 clones, around 87% seen once, with 0.0094% in the top ten. The sample was also linked to a second study, of human thymus T cells.

The sample consisted of thymocytes. The source is a boy in the first two years of life with a congenital heart defect.

The genes are TRBV29-1 and TRBJ1-1, with TRBD1 matching 9 bases. CDR1 and CDR2 from the germline V gene are SQVTM and ANQGSEA. Germline trimming cut 6 bases from V and 3 bases from J; bases unmatched to any gene: 8. This CDR3 is built from 14 residues. The CDR3: CSVDLTGGDTEAFF. As DNA, the CDR3 is TGCAGCGTCGACCTGACAGGGGGGGACACTGAAGCTTTCTTT.

The V gene is TRBV7-9, the J gene TRBJ1-5; no clear D gene. The CDR3 sequence is 14 residues long. In germline, CDR1 is SEHNR, CDR2 FQNEAQ (reference sequence). The germline V and J ends were trimmed by 1 base and 6 bases, with 10 bases remaining between them. The CDR3 spells CASSLGGAGQPQHF. The CDR3 coding sequence is TGTGCCAGCAGCTTAGGGGGAGCAGGTCAGCCCCAGCATTTT.

V is TRBV4-3 and J is TRBJ2-1; no clear D gene. The CDR3 runs to 16 residues. Germline-derived CDR1 and CDR2 are LGHNA and YSLEER. V lost 0 bases, J lost 1 base, and 10 bases lay in between. CDR3 sequence reads: CASSQDWATSYNEQFF. The CDR3 region has the DNA TGCGCCAGCAGCCAAGATTGGGCTACTTCCTACAATGAGCAGTTCTTC.

V and J are TRBV5-4 and TRBJ1-1; a possible D gene is TRBD1 (6 bases). CDR1 is SGHNT, CDR2 YYREEE, per germline (reference sequence). Trimming stripped 0 bases from V and 1 base from J, with 16 bases between. The CDR3 loop spans 17 amino acids. CDR3 in DNA: TGTGCCAGCAGCTTGGGTCCGGGCGCAGGGGCGAACACTGAAGCTTTCTTT. Translating it yields CASSLGPGAGANTEAFF.

The V and J genes are TRBV7-9 and TRBJ2-3; 8 bases are shared with TRBD2. The CDR3 runs to 15 residues. J gave up 5 bases and V 3 bases, and 7 bases lay outside the gene matches. Germline values: CDR1 SEHNR, CDR2 FQNEAQ (reference sequence). As DNA, the CDR3 is TGTGCCAGCAGCTTCGGCGGGGGGTTTATAGATACGCAGTATTTT. It translates to CASSFGGGFIDTQYF.

CDR3 residues: CASSPVEGGPGQGIGSYEQYF. The CDR3 region has the DNA TGCGCCAGCAGCCCGGTGGAGGGCGGCCCGGGACAGGGTATAGGCTCCTACGAGCAGTACTTC. The chain uses TRBV5-1 and TRBJ2-7, with 9 bases identical to TRBD1. Trimming at V came to 4 bases and at J to 0 bases, leaving 23 bases not matched to a gene. CDR3 length: 21 residues. Per germline, CDR1 SGHRS and CDR2 YFSETQ.

The chain carries TRBV19 and TRBJ2-2; maybe TRBD2 (5 bases). Trimming stripped 10 bases from V and 4 bases from J, with 16 bases between. The germline V gene has CDR1 LNHDA and CDR2 SQIVND (reference sequence). The length of the CDR3 is 14 residues. CDR3 sequence: CATSGSFGTGELFF. The CDR3 nucleotides are TGTGCCACCAGCGGTTCTTTCGGCACCGGGGAGCTGTTTTTT.

The J gene is TRBJ2-3, the V gene TRBV4-1; D may be TRBD2 (6 bases). CDR1 is MGHRA and CDR2 is YSYEKL in the germline V gene. The CDR3 runs to 15 residues. Trimming shortened V by 4 bases and J by 6 bases, and 17 bases separated the two germline ends. The CDR3 sequence: CASSRSIGGADTQYF. The CDR3 DNA reads as TGCGCCAGCAGCCGTTCAATAGGCGGGGCCGATACGCAGTATTTT.

The rearrangement uses TRBV5-4 and TRBJ1-1; 8 positions agree with TRBD1. The length of the CDR3 is 18 residues. Germline V CDR1 and CDR2: SGHNT, YYREEE (reference sequence). V lost 0 bases and J lost 0; bases outside the gene matches: 10. Written as DNA, the CDR3 is TGTGCCAGCAGCTTGGCCCAAGGACAGGGCAGCATGAACACTGAAGCTTTCTTT. Amino acids: CASSLAQGQGSMNTEAFF.